The T cell receptor (beta chain) described here comes from a study of post-analysis software for immune sequencing data (dated by TCRdb to the mid-2010s). Regarding the complete study: The recorded disease courses included relapsing-remitting, secondary progressive and progressive-relapsing multiple sclerosis, and some patients had no subtype annotation. The patient repertoires were set against under 13 previously published healthy control repertoires from donors whose ages ranged from roughly 6 to 26 years. A subset of samples was prepared in parallel using single-end sample barcoding, then pooled and co-amplified after Illumina adapter ligation.

What the research found in general, with its limitations: Strong co-clustering of samples prepared in the same batch was shown by direct clustering with F measure, prompting a batch-effect correction. The control group was slightly older than the multiple sclerosis patient group. Multiple sclerosis patients had significantly lower normalized Chao1 diversity than controls, a result that suggests substantial peripheral T-cell clonal expansion. A few TRBV segments, including TRBV5-6, TRBV5-1 and TRBV20-1, were significantly more frequent in patients than controls.

Library preparation used PCR. Sequencing was performed on an Illumina HiSeq 2500. To reduce PCR and sequencing biases, unique molecular identifiers were built into the TCR beta cDNA libraries. Per 1 to 10 million input T cells, some 500,000 cDNA molecules were obtained, such that each molecule approximated one T cell. Patient libraries were prepared and sequenced with the same protocol used for the earlier healthy control dataset. Within a given batch, samples were prepared together, multiplexed and sequenced on the same HiSeq lane. Under the source paper's analysis protocol: Raw barcoded reads were processed with MIGEC, discarding single-read molecular identifier groups before consensus assembly and CDR3 extraction. VDJtools was used for post-analysis of the clonotype tables, with diversity normalized by down-sampling every dataset to the smallest sample size. Repertoire overlap clustering matched CDR3 amino acid but not nucleotide sequences to correct batch-related cross-sample contamination. TCRdb's own reprocessing of the public reads used fastp at Q25 and MiXCR and kept productive beta chains. Under each unique CDR3 protein, matching rows form one entry showing the most common genes and DNA. TCRdb's processing, not the authors', yielded these V and J calls. For this sample the table gives roughly 700,000 distinct CDR3 sequences, of which roughly 30% were detected only once. The ten largest clones capture roughly 0.57% of the sample.

CDR1 is given as SGHRS and CDR2 as YFSETQ, both from the germline V gene. V is pared back by 1 base and J by 5 bases, with 12 bases lying between the germline termini. Its CDR3 holds 14 amino acids, cysteine through phenylalanine. Only CDR3 DNA remains: 42 bases, in frame from the first base. TCR beta repertoires were profiled from peripheral blood of over 10 young patients with multiple sclerosis to demonstrate the VDJtools post-analysis software. The multiple sclerosis patients were children and adolescents between about 6 and 15 years of age. To note about this clonotype: There is no known antigen for this receptor. Base qualities are missing; no much larger clone stands one base away.

Sequenced material: blood. The TCR comes from a girl under 18 with multiple sclerosis. The sequence is built from TRBV5-1 and TRBJ2-5; the D gene is not confidently resolved. The DNA sequence reads TGCGCCAGCAGCTTGTACCCCGATGGGGAGACCCAGTACTTC. It is translated as CASSLYPDGETQYF.